Below, 20 T cell receptor beta chains from the same sample are listed, as sequenced in a study of OX40 agonist ivuxolimab in advanced cancers. Assay: immunoSEQ multiplex PCR; the TCRdb copy retains only in-frame clones and omits some. The table records 43,000 or so clones, around 90% of them present only once. The material sequenced was CD4+ or CD8+ T cells sorted from blood, taken in a trial of the OX40 agonist ivuxolimab. Source of these receptors: an adult with an advanced solid tumor such as melanoma, head and neck, liver or kidney cancer.

The CDR3 reads CASSLGLATGELFF. CDR3 sequence (DNA): TGTGCCAGCAGTCTCGGACTCGCGACCGGGGAGCTGTTTTTT. The rearrangement uses TRBV2 and TRBJ2-2; weak D call: TRBD2 (5 bases). V was cut by 5 bases and J by 5 bases, with 12 bases left in between. Germline V lookup: CDR1 SNHLY, CDR2 FYNNEI. The length of the CDR3 is 14 residues.

The DNA of the CDR3 is TGCGCCAGCAGCCTTACCGGGACAGAAAAAGATACGCAGTATTTT. It codes for CASSLTGTEKDTQYF. The chain is built from TRBV4-1 and TRBJ2-3, with 7 bases lining up with TRBD1. V gave up 4 bases and J gave up 5 bases; unmatched junction bases: 9. The germline V gene has CDR1 MGHRA and CDR2 YSYEKL. The CDR3 contains 15 residues.

The chain couples TRBV28 to TRBJ2-5, with D perhaps given as TRBD1 or TRBD2 (6 bases each). The V gene lost 5 bases and the J gene lost 5 bases, with 21 bases spanning the gap. The CDR3 runs 16 residues. Per germline, CDR1 MDHEN and CDR2 SYDVKM. In DNA form, the CDR3 reads TGTGCCAGCAGTAGGGACACTTCAACCCGGGGGGAGACCCAGTACTTC. Its protein is CASSRDTSTRGETQYF.

In DNA form, the CDR3 reads TGTGCCAGCAGCGTAGCACCTAGTACCCTCGGGGACGAGCAGTACTTC. Translation gives CASSVAPSTLGDEQYF. The V and J genes are TRBV9 and TRBJ2-7, with TRBD2 as a possible D gene (5 bases). Germline lookup yields CDR1 SGDLS and CDR2 YYNGEE. Trimming took off 0 bases at V and 5 bases at J, with 18 bases between the two ends. CDR3 length: 16 amino acids.

This chain links TRBV7-3 with TRBJ2-5, with unresolved D. Looked up from germline, CDR1 is SGHTA and CDR2 is FQGTGA. V was clipped by 0 bases and J by 3 bases, with 17 bases between them. CDR3 length: 17 residues. The CDR3 coding sequence is TGTGCCAGCAGCTTAACAGGACCACGCACCCTTGAAGAGACCCAGTACTTC. Translation gives CASSLTGPRTLEETQYF.

In DNA form, the CDR3 reads TGTGCCATCAACCTATCAGGGACAGGGGACGGCGAGCAGTACTTC. Translation gives CAINLSGTGDGEQYF. The V gene is TRBV10-3, the J gene TRBJ2-7; 10 bases are a match to TRBD1. This CDR3 region has 15 residues. V lost 7 bases to trimming and J lost 6 bases; unmatched junction nucleotides: 12. The germline V gene encodes CDR1 ENHRY and CDR2 SYGVKD.

J is TRBJ1-4 and V is TRBV19; possibly TRBD1 for D (5 bases). Germline loops: CDR1 LNHDA, CDR2 SQIVND (reference sequence). With 4 bases removed from V and 8 bases from J, the gap between germline ends came to 20 bases. This CDR3 has 16 residues. The CDR3 coding sequence is TGTGCCAGTAGTAGGGTTCGGGCAGGGTGGACCGAAAAACTGTTTTTT. Protein product: CASSRVRAGWTEKLFF.

This rearrangement joins TRBV19 to TRBJ2-7; D call uncertain. The CDR3 contains 17 residues. V lost 6 bases and J 3 bases, leaving 24 bases between the germline ends. Germline values: CDR1 LNHDA, CDR2 SQIVND (reference sequence). The chain's CDR3 is CASSQFWGNGPGYEQYF. In DNA form, the CDR3 reads TGTGCCAGTAGCCAGTTTTGGGGTAACGGGCCGGGCTACGAGCAGTACTTC.

This clone was picked up one time. This sequence joins TRBV27 and TRBJ1-5; 7 nucleotides match TRBD1. CDR1 is MNHEY and CDR2 is SMNVEV in the germline V gene (reference sequence). CDR3 length: 16 amino acids. Trimming at V came to 6 bases and at J to 0 bases, leaving 8 bases not matched to a gene. The CDR3 DNA reads as TGTGCCAGCAGGAAACAGGGGTTGGTTAGCAATCAGCCCCAGCATTTT. It translates to CASRKQGLVSNQPQHF.

The DNA for the CDR3 is TGTGCCAGCTCACCACGGGTAACTTACGAGCAGTACTTC. It is translated as CASSPRVTYEQYF. This chain connects TRBV18 to TRBJ2-7; no reliable D call. The germline gives CDR1 KGHSH, CDR2 LQKENI. V was cut by 1 base and J by 4 bases, with 8 bases left in between. This CDR3 is 13 amino acids long.

The chain has TRBV6-5 and TRBJ2-3; 8 bases match TRBD1. V was clipped by 6 bases and J by 9 bases; unmatched bases: 5. The CDR3 runs to 12 residues. Germline-derived CDR1 and CDR2 are MNHEY and SVGAGI. CDR3 DNA: TGTGCCAGCAGCGACCAGGGGGCAACGCAGTATTTT. This encodes CASSDQGATQYF.

This sequence joins TRBV7-8 and TRBJ1-5; tentatively, D is TRBD1 (6 bases). Trimming cost V 1 base and J 0 bases, with 19 bases left between them. The CDR3 extends over 19 amino acids. Germline assignment: CDR1 SGHVS and CDR2 FQNEAQ. The CDR3 DNA sequence: TGTGCCAGCAGCTTAGGTGGGGGGGCCCGGGTTTCTAGCAATCAGCCCCAGCATTTT. It yields the protein CASSLGGGARVSSNQPQHF.

Only a few counts were recorded for this clone. The chain is built from TRBV6-1 and TRBJ1-3; possibly TRBD1 for D (6 bases). The CDR3 runs 15 residues. CDR1 is MNHNS, CDR2 SASEGT, per germline. Between the trimmed V and J ends, which lost 7 bases and 2 bases, there was a span of 15 bases. CDR3 DNA sequence: TGTGCCAGCACCCCCACAGGGAGAACTGGAAACACCATATATTTT. Its translation is CASTPTGRTGNTIYF.

The CDR3 spells CASSLLTGILSYEQYF. CDR3 nucleotides: TGTGCCAGCAGCTTACTGACAGGCATCCTCTCCTACGAGCAGTACTTC. V gene TRBV5-6 combines with J gene TRBJ2-7; a possible D gene is TRBD1 (6 bases). The CDR3 is made up of 16 amino acids. Trimming took off 2 bases at V and 0 bases at J, with 15 bases between the two ends. Per germline, CDR1 SGHDT and CDR2 YYEEEE.

This chain connects TRBV30 to TRBJ2-3; TRBD2 matches at 7 bases. Germline V CDR1 and CDR2: GTSNPN, SVGIG (reference sequence). V lost 0 bases to trimming and J lost 4 bases; unmatched junction nucleotides: 10. This CDR3 region has 16 residues. The chain's CDR3 is CAWSVRGRAGADTQYF. The CDR3 DNA reads TGTGCCTGGAGTGTACGTGGGAGGGCCGGGGCAGATACGCAGTATTTT.

This rearrangement joins TRBV5-4 to TRBJ2-7; TRBD1 might be the D (6 bases). V was pared by 2 bases and J by 5 bases, with 14 bases between. The CDR3 consists of 14 residues. In germline, CDR1 is SGHNT, CDR2 YYREEE (reference sequence). This CDR3 reads CASSFFHRAHEQYF. CDR3 nucleotide sequence: TGTGCCAGCAGCTTTTTTCACAGGGCCCACGAGCAGTACTTC.

This rearrangement joins TRBV6-1 to TRBJ1-1; 8 nucleotides line up with TRBD1. This CDR3 has 14 amino acids. Germline CDR1 and CDR2: MNHNS and SASEGT. The J segment lost 5 bases and the V segment lost 9 bases, leaving 11 bases of the junction unmatched. The CDR3 here is CASHSQGAATEAFF. DNA of the CDR3: TGTGCCAGTCATTCTCAGGGGGCTGCGACTGAAGCTTTCTTT.

The chain recombines TRBV6-1 with TRBJ2-3; D remains unclear. Trimming took 0 bases from V and 8 from J, leaving 12 bases between them. The CDR3 has 14 amino acids. Germline V CDR1 and CDR2: MNHNS, SASEGT. CDR3 nucleotides: TGTGCCAGCAGTGAAGCGTCGGCCTTGGGTACGCAGTATTTT. This encodes CASSEASALGTQYF.

This clone showed up just once. The chain couples TRBV6-5 to TRBJ2-3, with D uncertain. Germline values: CDR1 MNHEY, CDR2 SVGAGI. V lost 6 bases and J 2 bases, leaving 15 bases between the germline ends. The length of the CDR3 is 15 residues. This CDR3 is CASSLGPSNTDTQYF. The CDR3 DNA reads as TGTGCCAGCAGCCTCGGACCTTCGAACACAGATACGCAGTATTTT.

The CDR3: CASSGHRGRPVGNQPQHF. CDR3 nucleotides: TGTGCCAGTAGCGGGCACAGGGGGCGCCCCGTGGGCAATCAGCCCCAGCATTTT. The rearrangement joins TRBV19 to TRBJ1-5; 9 bases are shared with TRBD1. V lost 6 bases to trimming and J lost 2 bases; unmatched junction nucleotides: 14. Germline loops: CDR1 LNHDA, CDR2 SQIVND (reference sequence). The CDR3 runs to 18 residues.